The clone carrying this T cell receptor beta chain was seen ten or more times. Its antigen is unidentified. The CDR3 consists of 18 residues. CDR1 and CDR2 from the germline V gene are SGHTA and FQGNSA. V was pared by 1 base and J by 0 bases, with 7 bases of the junction left unmatched. The sample comes from a study of T cell repertoires in cytomegalovirus infection. Study observations and caveats: Dominating the ex vivo response were TCR beta clonotypes that were CMV-specific and HLA-C-restricted. Summed frequency of public TCR beta families distinguished CMV carriers with the relevant HLA.

TCRdb redid the calling of the reads with MiXCR, one entry per CDR3 protein. The repertoire holds under 300,000 distinct CDR3 sequences, with under 25% as singletons. The chain carries TRBV7-2 and TRBJ2-5; 11 nucleotides match TRBD2. The clonotype originates from a human donor in good health (CMV status not recorded). Some clones in this sample may be carry-over from other donors' samples. The specimen comprised cultured PBMCs, sampled from culture after CMV antigen stimulation. CDR3 amino acids: CASSLGRLAGGYQETQYF. DNA of the CDR3: TGTGCCAGCAGCTTAGGTCGTCTAGCGGGAGGTTACCAAGAGACCCAGTACTTC.